A single sample is the source of the 20 T cell receptor beta chains below, sequenced in a study of cytomegalovirus exposure and HLA in healthy donors. The method was immunoSEQ multiplex PCR; TCRdb's version includes in-frame clones alone and lacks a portion of them. The sample shows 100,000 to 150,000 clones, more than 70% of them seen only once. The specimen sequenced was PBMCs. These receptors all stem from a man younger than 30 in good health and CMV-seronegative.

The chain joins TRBV30 to TRBJ2-2; TRBD1 matches at 9 bases. This CDR3 has 16 amino acids. The J segment lost 5 bases and the V segment lost 2 bases, leaving 9 bases of the junction unmatched. The germline V gene encodes CDR1 GTSNPN and CDR2 SVGIG (reference sequence). Here the CDR3 reads CAWSPLGDRETGELFF. CDR3 nucleotide sequence: TGTGCCTGGAGTCCATTGGGGGACAGGGAAACCGGGGAGCTGTTTTTT.

In this sample, this clone turned up once. V is TRBV10-3 and J is TRBJ2-2; D is perhaps TRBD1 (5 bases). There are 13 residues in the CDR3. Germline V gives CDR1 ENHRY, CDR2 SYGVKD. The germline V and J ends were trimmed by 6 bases and 6 bases, with 11 bases remaining between them. The CDR3 DNA is TGTGCCATCAGCCAGGGCTGGGCCGGGGAGCTGTTTTTT. Translating it yields CAISQGWAGELFF.

The chain recombines TRBV6-1 with TRBJ2-7, with 7 bases lining up with TRBD2. The CDR3 has 14 amino acids. V lost 5 bases, J lost 1 base, and 5 bases stayed unmatched. Germline V lookup: CDR1 MNHNS, CDR2 SASEGT. The CDR3, as DNA: TGTGCCAGCAGTCCCCGACTAGCTTCCTACGAGCAGTACTTC. Protein: CASSPRLASYEQYF.

The chain recombines TRBV5-5 with TRBJ1-1; 8 bases agree with TRBD1. Looked up from germline, CDR1 is SGHKS and CDR2 is YYEKEE (reference sequence). V trimming: 4 bases; J trimming: 1 base; junction bases outside the gene matches: 3. This CDR3 is 14 amino acids long. CDR3 sequence (DNA): TGTGCCAGCAGCACCGACAGGGGGAACACTGAAGCTTTCTTT. It is translated as CASSTDRGNTEAFF.

This chain connects TRBV27 to TRBJ1-1; perhaps TRBD1 as D (5 bases). Germline loops: CDR1 MNHEY, CDR2 SMNVEV (reference sequence). V lost 6 bases to trimming and J lost 0 bases, with 11 bases between them. The CDR3 extends over 14 amino acids. CDR3 sequence: CASRLGAMNTEAFF. The CDR3 DNA reads as TGTGCCAGCAGGCTTGGGGCCATGAACACTGAAGCTTTCTTT.

This rearrangement joins TRBV19 to TRBJ1-2, with 8 bases identical to TRBD1. Trimming cost V 7 bases and J 8 bases; bases outside gene matches: 18. CDR1 and CDR2 (germline): LNHDA, SQIVND (reference sequence). The length of the CDR3 is 16 residues. CDR3: CASKPGRTGTRGGYTF. The DNA of the CDR3 is TGTGCCAGTAAACCTGGCCGGACAGGGACGAGGGGAGGCTACACCTTC.

The chain couples TRBV30 to TRBJ1-1; TRBD1 agrees at 8 bases. This CDR3 is 14 amino acids long. Germline loops: CDR1 GTSNPN, CDR2 SVGIG (reference sequence). J was trimmed by 1 base and V by 5 bases; bases with no gene match: 6. CDR3 DNA sequence: TGTGCCTGGGACAGGGGATTTCAGAACACTGAAGCTTTCTTT. It encodes CAWDRGFQNTEAFF. Full variable domain (missing parts from reference TRBV30 and TRBJ1-1): SQTIHQWPATLVQPVGSPLSLECTVEGTSNPNLYWYRQAAGRGLQLLFYSVGIGQISSEVPQNLSASRPQDRQFILSSKKLLLSDSGFYLCAWDRGFQNTEAFFGQGTRLTVV.

The genes are TRBV30 and TRBJ2-7, with 7 bases fitting TRBD2. The CDR3 contains 15 residues. Germline lookup yields CDR1 GTSNPN and CDR2 SVGIG (reference sequence). V gave up 3 bases and J gave up 2 bases; unmatched junction bases: 10. CDR3 coding DNA: TGTGCCTGGAGGGGCGGGAGTACGGGCGCCTACGAGCAGTACTTC. This encodes CAWRGGSTGAYEQYF.

J is TRBJ2-3 and V is TRBV10-3; 15 bases line up with TRBD2. This CDR3 spans 17 amino acids. Germline V gene data show CDR1 as ENHRY and CDR2 as SYGVKD. Trimming at V came to 4 bases and at J to 4 bases, leaving 6 bases not matched to a gene. This CDR3 is CAISGWTSGRASDTQYF. The CDR3 DNA is TGTGCCATCAGTGGATGGACTAGCGGGAGGGCCTCAGATACGCAGTATTTT.

The J gene is TRBJ2-5, the V gene TRBV7-8, with 8 bases fitting TRBD2. The CDR3 is made up of 14 amino acids. V shed 7 bases, J shed 4 bases, and the junction held 8 bases outside the gene matches. The germline gives CDR1 SGHVS, CDR2 FQNEAQ. The CDR3 region is CASNLKAGAETQYF. The CDR3 bases are TGTGCCAGCAACCTAAAAGCGGGAGCAGAGACCCAGTACTTC.

The J gene is TRBJ2-1, the V gene TRBV19; TRBD2 agrees at 11 bases. This CDR3 is built from 15 residues. Per the germline V gene, CDR1 is LNHDA and CDR2 is SQIVND (reference sequence). J lost 5 bases, V lost 10 bases, and 10 bases had no gene match. The CDR3 sequence is CATKLLAGGNNEQFF. The CDR3 DNA is TGTGCCACCAAACTTTTAGCGGGGGGGAACAATGAGCAGTTCTTC.

The V gene is TRBV7-2, the J gene TRBJ1-4; 7 bases fit TRBD1. The CDR3 spans 14 residues. Germline lookup yields CDR1 SGHTA and CDR2 FQGNSA. The V segment lost 5 bases and the J segment 5 bases; nucleotides outside the gene matches: 5. This chain's CDR3 is CASSQTGSNEKLFF. For the CDR3, the DNA is TGTGCCAGCAGCCAGACAGGGTCCAATGAAAAACTGTTTTTT.

This clone has only one observation. CDR3 in amino acids: CASTGDREKYF. DNA of the CDR3: TGTGCCAGCACCGGGGACAGGGAGAAGTACTTC. The chain links TRBV6-6 to TRBJ2-5; 9 bases align to TRBD1. Germline V gene sequence: CDR1 MNHNY, CDR2 SVGAGI (reference sequence). V shed 7 bases and J 12 bases; nucleotides not matched to a gene: 6. This CDR3 has 11 amino acids.

This clone was found a few times. The rearrangement links TRBV5-6 to TRBJ1-1, with no clear D. This CDR3 spans 13 amino acids. Trimming shortened V by 2 bases and J by 1 base, and 6 bases separated the two germline ends. Germline lookup yields CDR1 SGHDT and CDR2 YYEEEE. CDR3 nucleotides: TGTGCCAGCAGCTTAGCGGGGAACACTGAAGCTTTCTTT. It yields the protein CASSLAGNTEAFF.

This rearrangement joins TRBV2 to TRBJ2-7; 10 bases map to TRBD1. The CDR3 has 14 amino acids. Germline lookup yields CDR1 SNHLY and CDR2 FYNNEI. Trimming cost V 7 bases and J 3 bases; bases outside gene matches: 6. The CDR3 nucleotides are TGTGCCAGCACCTCGGGGACAGGGGACTACGAGCAGTACTTC. The encoded protein is CASTSGTGDYEQYF.

The chain is built from TRBV6-5 and TRBJ2-5; 7 nucleotides agree with TRBD1. After removal of 2 bases from V and 5 bases from J, the junction contained 2 bases not matched to a gene. The germline CDR1 and CDR2 sequences are MNHEY and SVGAGI. The CDR3 is made up of 13 amino acids. In DNA, the CDR3 is TGTGCCAGCAGTTACCTGACAGGGGAGACCCAGTACTTC. Translating gives CASSYLTGETQYF.

V usage is TRBV5-1 and J usage is TRBJ1-1, with D unresolved. The germline CDR1 and CDR2 sequences are SGHRS and YFSETQ. The CDR3 loop spans 15 amino acids. V lost 0 bases to trimming and J lost 0 bases, with 9 bases between them. The CDR3 loop is CASSLAGIMNTEAFF. CDR3 DNA: TGCGCCAGCAGCTTGGCCGGTATCATGAACACTGAAGCTTTCTTT.

V gene TRBV10-3 combines with J gene TRBJ2-5, with a weak D call TRBD1 (7 bases). Trimming took off 9 bases at V and 2 bases at J, with 13 bases between the two ends. The germline V gene encodes CDR1 ENHRY and CDR2 SYGVKD. This CDR3 contains 13 residues. The CDR3 bases are TGTGCCATTTCGCAGGGGGGACAAGAGACCCAGTACTTC. It translates to CAISQGGQETQYF.

The chain carries TRBV21-1 and TRBJ1-6; the DNA was not used to check the table's D call, TRBD1. TRBV21-1 is given as a pseudogene. The length of the CDR3 is 15 residues. This CDR3 is CASSKVGQGDSPLHF. CDR3 sequence (DNA): TGTGCCAGCAGCAAGGTGGGACAGGGGGATTCACCCCTCCACTTT.

The table lists this clone with a few counts. This chain joins TRBV29-1 and TRBJ2-5, with a possible D match to TRBD1 (5 bases). This CDR3 is 13 amino acids long. Trimming took 6 bases from V and 4 from J, leaving 15 bases between them. The germline V gene has CDR1 SQVTM and CDR2 ANQGSEA. In DNA, the CDR3 is TGCAGCGTGGCCCTACAGGTTGGAGAGACCCAGTACTTC. This encodes CSVALQVGETQYF.